The clone carrying this T cell receptor (beta chain) was seen more than once but under ten times. The second PCR ran about 6 to 12 cycles with a sample-barcoded 5' primer and J-beta primers. From the 5' RACE reads, TCRdb called clonotypes with MiXCR, one entry per CDR3 protein. Of 800,000 or so distinct CDR3 sequences detected, 25% appear once; the ten largest clones hold under 4.5%. The sample originates from a study of blood T cells in healthy people across ages. Another study also made use of these data, one on T cells of mothers and their children.

Sequencing was carried out using blood. The sequence came from a boy between 10 and 17 years old in good health.

Here the CDR3 DNA reads TGTGCCAGCAGCCATCTATCCACAGGGGTGAGGAACACCGGGGAGCTGTTTTTT. The encoded protein is CASSHLSTGVRNTGELFF. The J gene is TRBJ2-2, the V gene TRBV14, with 7 nucleotides matching TRBD1. This CDR3 is built from 18 residues. Germline lookup yields CDR1 SGHDN and CDR2 FVKESK. V lost 3 bases, J lost 1 base, and 11 bases stayed unmatched. Variable domain in full (rest from reference TRBV14 and TRBJ2-2): EAGVTQFPSHSVIEKGQTVTLRCDPISGHDNLYWYRRVMGKEIKFLLHFVKESKQDESGMPNNRFLAERTGGTYSTLKVQPAELEDSGVYFCASSHLSTGVRNTGELFFGEGSRLTVL.